This T cell receptor beta chain appears in the sequencing data of a study of T cells in localized non-small cell lung cancer. Trimming removed 3 bases from V and 0 bases from J, with 21 bases in between. The CDR3 consists of 18 residues. CDR1 and CDR2 from the germline V gene are SGHAT and FQNNGV. Profiling relied on immunoSEQ multiplex PCR, and the TCRdb table lists in-frame clones only, not all of them. Of about 33,000 clones in the sample, 90% are singletons; the top ten hold 4% to 5%. This TCR was sampled from a man aged 35 to 69 with stage I lung adenocarcinoma. The rearrangement links TRBV11-2 to TRBJ2-7, with D perhaps matching TRBD1 or TRBD2 (5 bases each). This specimen was peripheral blood, taken before any cancer treatment. The chain's CDR3 is CASSFTSPRGEVSYEQYF. Written as DNA, the CDR3 is TGTGCCAGCAGCTTTACATCACCGAGGGGCGAAGTCTCCTACGAGCAGTACTTC.